The 20 T cell receptor beta chains reported below all come from one sample, sequenced in a study of graft-versus-host responses after intestinal transplantation. TCRdb keeps only in-frame clones here, not all; method: immunoSEQ multiplex PCR. Of roughly 92,000 clones in the sample, about 88% were seen once. The antigens of these receptors remain unknown. This material consisted of unstimulated CD4+ T cells sorted from spleen or lymph node cells, taken before transplant. These receptors were collected from a human donor who was the organ donor for an intestinal transplant.

CDR3 loop: CASSEEGLASETQYF. The CDR3 nucleotides are TGTGCCAGCAGTGAAGAGGGACTAGCATCAGAGACCCAGTACTTC. The chain recombines TRBV6-1 with TRBJ2-5; 9 nucleotides match TRBD2. V trimming: 1 base; J trimming: 4 bases; junction bases outside the gene matches: 4. Per the germline V gene, CDR1 is MNHNS and CDR2 is SASEGT. The CDR3 is 15 residues long.

The chain combines TRBV12-1 with TRBJ2-7; no check of the table's D call, TRBD1, against the DNA was made. TRBV12-1 is annotated as a pseudogene. The CDR3 covers 16 residues. The CDR3 nucleotides are TGTGCCAGCAGCCCGCCGTCCCCCTCGACAGGGAACGAGCAGTACTTC. This translates into CASSPPSPSTGNEQYF.

In its sample, this clone was seen once. J is TRBJ2-2 and V is TRBV15, with 8 bases that match TRBD2. There are 16 residues in the CDR3. Germline V gives CDR1 LNHNV, CDR2 YYDKDF (reference sequence). With V trimmed by 3 bases and J by 7 bases, 10 bases remained unmatched. This chain's CDR3 is CATSRGIRGGSGELFF. Here the CDR3 DNA reads TGTGCCACCAGCAGGGGGATTCGCGGGGGGAGCGGGGAGCTGTTTTTT. Full variable domain (remainder filled in from reference TRBV15 and TRBJ2-2): DAMVIQNPRYQVTQFGKPVTLSCSQTLNHNVMYWYQQKSSQAPKLLFHYYDKDFNNEADTPDNFQSRRPNTSFCFLDIRSPGLGDTAMYLCATSRGIRGGSGELFFGEGSRLTVL.

This clone was detected only once. This chain uses TRBV6-6 with TRBJ2-1; D uncertain. The length of the CDR3 is 14 residues. Germline loops: CDR1 MNHNY, CDR2 SVGAGI (reference sequence). Trimming cost V 7 bases and J 8 bases, with 18 bases left between them. CDR3 sequence (DNA): TGTGCCAGCACGAAGAACGCCCTGGGCGATGAGCAGTTCTTC. Residues: CASTKNALGDEQFF.

This rearrangement joins TRBV7-9 to TRBJ1-2; D might be TRBD1 (5 bases). The CDR3 runs 13 residues. With 4 bases removed from V and 8 bases from J, the gap between germline ends came to 14 bases. Germline CDR1 reads SEHNR; CDR2 reads FQNEAQ (reference sequence). CDR3: CASSYARDSGYTF. The CDR3 DNA follows: TGTGCCAGCAGCTACGCACGGGACTCGGGCTACACCTTC.

This clone was seen a few times. This chain connects TRBV14 to TRBJ1-1; unclear D gene. The CDR3 length is 15 residues. Trimming pared 0 bases from V and 4 bases from J, leaving 12 bases between. Germline loops: CDR1 SGHDN, CDR2 FVKESK. CDR3 region: CASSQELRSGTEAFF. The CDR3 region has the DNA TGTGCCAGCAGCCAAGAATTACGGTCCGGCACTGAAGCTTTCTTT.

The V and J genes are TRBV5-5 and TRBJ1-2; TRBD1 matches 9 bases. V was pared by 4 bases and J by 6 bases, with 7 bases of the junction left unmatched. CDR3 size: 14 residues. Germline CDR1 is SGHKS and CDR2 is YYEKEE (reference sequence). The CDR3, as DNA: TGTGCCAGCAGCCGGGACAGGGACAGGGATGGCTACACCTTC. It specifies CASSRDRDRDGYTF.

CDR3 nucleotide sequence: TGTGCCAGTAGTATTAACGGGAGGGGGGAGACCCAGTACTTC. It is translated as CASSINGRGETQYF. The chain uses TRBV19 and TRBJ2-5; TRBD2 agrees at 8 bases. The CDR3 is made up of 14 amino acids. V lost 3 bases, J lost 5 bases, and 5 bases stayed unmatched. Germline V gene data show CDR1 as LNHDA and CDR2 as SQIVND (reference sequence).

The chain uses TRBV2 and TRBJ2-5, with 7 bases that match TRBD2. CDR1 and CDR2 (germline): SNHLY, FYNNEI. This CDR3 is 13 amino acids long. Trimming took 8 bases from V and 5 from J; bases not matched to a gene: 8. In DNA form, the CDR3 reads TGTGCCAGCGGGCCAGGACTAGGGGAGACCCAGTACTTC. Its translation is CASGPGLGETQYF.

The V gene is TRBV2, the J gene TRBJ1-1, with D possibly TRBD1 on 5 matching bases. The CDR3 runs 15 residues. CDR1 and CDR2 (germline): SNHLY, FYNNEI. Trimming stripped 7 bases from V and 1 base from J, with 16 bases between. The CDR3 sequence is CASIGWGRGNTEAFF. Written as DNA, the CDR3 is TGTGCCAGCATTGGATGGGGAAGGGGGAACACTGAAGCTTTCTTT.

The gene calls are TRBV5-6 and TRBJ2-1; TRBD2 might be the D (6 bases). Trimming stripped 3 bases from V and 3 bases from J, with 19 bases between. The germline V gene encodes CDR1 SGHDT and CDR2 YYEEEE. This CDR3 has 17 amino acids. The CDR3 sequence: CASSSYRGGGGYNEQFF. CDR3 nucleotide sequence: TGTGCCAGCAGCTCGTATCGTGGGGGAGGAGGCTACAATGAGCAGTTCTTC.

V is TRBV6-6 and J is TRBJ1-5; no clear D gene. Trimming pared 4 bases from V and 10 bases from J, leaving 8 bases between. Germline V gene data show CDR1 as MNHNY and CDR2 as SVGAGI (reference sequence). The CDR3 runs to 11 residues. Written as DNA, the CDR3 is TGTGCCAGCAGTTTCCCGGGTCCCCAGCATTTT. Encoded protein: CASSFPGPQHF.

The chain couples TRBV7-9 to TRBJ2-3, with D perhaps TRBD2 (5 bases). The germline gives CDR1 SEHNR, CDR2 FQNEAQ (reference sequence). The V gene lost 0 bases and the J gene lost 2 bases, with 9 bases spanning the gap. The CDR3 runs to 15 residues. The CDR3 here is CASSLAGVPTDTQYF. For the CDR3, the DNA is TGTGCCAGCAGCTTAGCGGGAGTCCCCACAGATACGCAGTATTTT. Looking up the rest from reference TRBV7-9 and TRBJ2-3 gives the full variable domain: DTGVSQNPRHKITKRGQNVTFRCDPISEHNRLYWYRQTLGQGPEFLTYFQNEAQLEKSRLLSDRFSAERPKGSFSTLEIQRTEQGDSAMYLCASSLAGVPTDTQYFGPGTRLTVL.

In its sample, this clone was seen a few times. V is TRBV29-1 and J is TRBJ1-1; D gene uncertain. Trimming pared 4 bases from V and 3 bases from J, leaving 18 bases between. There are 15 residues in the CDR3. CDR1 and CDR2 (germline): SQVTM, ANQGSEA. CDR3 in amino acids: CSVVPWSKTDTEAFF. In nucleotides, the CDR3 is TGCAGCGTTGTCCCCTGGTCTAAAACGGACACTGAAGCTTTCTTT.

The chain employs TRBV11-3 and TRBJ2-5; the D gene is possibly TRBD1 (6 bases). Germline CDR1 reads SGHNT; CDR2 reads YENEEA. CDR3 length equals 15 residues. V gave up 0 bases and J gave up 1 base, with 9 bases separating them. The DNA for the CDR3 is TGTGCCAGCAGCTTAGATGGGGGCAGCCAAGAGACCCAGTACTTC. This gives the protein CASSLDGGSQETQYF. Using reference TRBV11-3 and TRBJ2-5 for the parts outside the CDR3, the full variable domain is EAGVVQSPRYKIIEKKQPVAFWCNPISGHNTLYWYLQNLGQGPELLIRYENEEAVDDSQLPKDRFSAERLKGVDSTLKIQPAELGDSAVYLCASSLDGGSQETQYFGPGTRLLVL.

The V and J genes are TRBV19 and TRBJ2-3, with D perhaps TRBD2 (6 bases). V lost 10 bases to trimming and J lost 0 bases, with 17 bases between them. The CDR3 has 15 amino acids. Germline CDR1 and CDR2: LNHDA and SQIVND (reference sequence). CDR3 region: CATMRRGRSTDTQYF. The DNA for the CDR3 is TGTGCCACCATGCGGAGAGGGAGGAGCACAGATACGCAGTATTTT.

V usage is TRBV11-3 and J usage is TRBJ2-2; 10 bases map to TRBD2. From germline, CDR1 is SGHNT and CDR2 YENEEA. This CDR3 contains 16 residues. V gave up 5 bases and J gave up 7 bases; unmatched junction bases: 10. The CDR3 loop is CASSPRPSGSGGELFF. CDR3 nucleotides: TGTGCCAGCAGCCCCCGACCTAGCGGGAGTGGCGGGGAGCTGTTTTTT.

The chain employs TRBV5-6 and TRBJ1-1; D is undetermined. This CDR3 has 14 residues. With 4 bases removed from V and 0 bases from J, the gap between germline ends came to 10 bases. In germline, CDR1 is SGHDT, CDR2 YYEEEE. CDR3 sequence (DNA): TGTGCCAGCAGCGGTGGGCCGTTGAACACTGAAGCTTTCTTT. This translates into CASSGGPLNTEAFF.

The gene calls are TRBV5-6 and TRBJ2-5; 13 nucleotides match TRBD2. The CDR3 covers 15 residues. CDR1 is SGHDT and CDR2 is YYEEEE in the germline V gene. V trimming: 4 bases; J trimming: 2 bases; junction bases outside the gene matches: 2. DNA of the CDR3: TGTGCCAGCAGCCTGGGACTAGCGGGGCAAGAGACCCAGTACTTC. Amino acids: CASSLGLAGQETQYF.

The chain links TRBV5-1 to TRBJ1-4; 11 bases line up with TRBD1. The ends lost 4 bases at V and 5 bases at J; junction bases unmatched: 4. Germline CDR1 is SGHRS and CDR2 is YFSETQ. CDR3 length equals 15 residues. CDR3 residues: CASSLRTGGNEKLFF. The CDR3 DNA reads TGCGCCAGCAGCCTCCGGACAGGGGGCAATGAAAAACTGTTTTTT.